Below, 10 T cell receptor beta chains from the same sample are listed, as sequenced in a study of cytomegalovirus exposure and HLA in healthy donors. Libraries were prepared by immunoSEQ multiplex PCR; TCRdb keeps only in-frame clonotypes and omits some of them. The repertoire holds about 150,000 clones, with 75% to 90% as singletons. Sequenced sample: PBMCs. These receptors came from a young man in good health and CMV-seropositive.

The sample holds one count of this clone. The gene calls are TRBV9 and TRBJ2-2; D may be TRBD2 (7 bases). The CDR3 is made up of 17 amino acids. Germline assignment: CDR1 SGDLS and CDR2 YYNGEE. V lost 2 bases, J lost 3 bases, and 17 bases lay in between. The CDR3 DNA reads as TGTGCCAGCAGCGTCCAGCGACGGGGGGCCTACACCGGGGAGCTGTTTTTT. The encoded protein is CASSVQRRGAYTGELFF.

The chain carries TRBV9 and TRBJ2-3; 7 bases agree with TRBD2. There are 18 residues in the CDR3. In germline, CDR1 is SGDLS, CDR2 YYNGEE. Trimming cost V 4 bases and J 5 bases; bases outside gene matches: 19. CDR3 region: CASSPLPRSGMGGDTQYF. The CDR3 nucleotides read TGTGCCAGCAGCCCCCTCCCCCGGAGCGGGATGGGTGGAGATACGCAGTATTTT.

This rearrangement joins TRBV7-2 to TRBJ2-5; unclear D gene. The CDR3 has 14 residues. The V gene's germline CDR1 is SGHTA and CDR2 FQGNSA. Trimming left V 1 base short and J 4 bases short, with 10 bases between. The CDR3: CASSLGGQGETQYF. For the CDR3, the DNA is TGTGCCAGCAGCTTAGGTGGGCAAGGAGAGACCCAGTACTTC.

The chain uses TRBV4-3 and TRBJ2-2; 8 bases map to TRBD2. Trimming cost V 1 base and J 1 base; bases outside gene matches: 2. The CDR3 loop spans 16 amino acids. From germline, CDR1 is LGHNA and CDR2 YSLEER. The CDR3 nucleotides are TGCGCCAGCAGCCAAGGGACTAGCCTGAACACCGGGGAGCTGTTTTTT. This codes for CASSQGTSLNTGELFF.

This CDR3 reads CASSFGAPDEQYF. CDR3 DNA sequence: TGTGCCAGCAGCTTTGGGGCCCCGGACGAGCAGTACTTC. The chain carries TRBV5-8 and TRBJ2-7; tentative D call: TRBD1 (5 bases). Germline assignment: CDR1 SGHTS and CDR2 YDEGEE. V lost 2 bases and J 5 bases, leaving 11 bases between the germline ends. The CDR3 totals 13 residues.

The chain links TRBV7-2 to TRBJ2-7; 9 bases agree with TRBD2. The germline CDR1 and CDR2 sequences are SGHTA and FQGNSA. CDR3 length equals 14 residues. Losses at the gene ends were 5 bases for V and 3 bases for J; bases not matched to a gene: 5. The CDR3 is CASSVKAGGYEQYF. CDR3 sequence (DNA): TGTGCCAGCAGCGTGAAAGCGGGGGGCTACGAGCAGTACTTC.

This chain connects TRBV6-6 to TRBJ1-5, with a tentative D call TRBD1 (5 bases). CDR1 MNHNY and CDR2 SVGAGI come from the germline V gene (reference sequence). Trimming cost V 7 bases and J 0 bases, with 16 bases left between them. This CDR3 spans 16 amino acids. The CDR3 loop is CASTRPRGDSNQPQHF. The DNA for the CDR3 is TGTGCCAGCACCAGACCCCGGGGGGATAGCAATCAGCCCCAGCATTTT.

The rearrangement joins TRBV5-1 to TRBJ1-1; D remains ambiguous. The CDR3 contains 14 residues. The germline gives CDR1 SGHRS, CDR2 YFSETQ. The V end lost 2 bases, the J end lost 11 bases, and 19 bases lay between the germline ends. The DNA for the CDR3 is TGCGCCAGCAGCTTAAGAACAGATCGGCCGGTGGCTTTCTTT. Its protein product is CASSLRTDRPVAFF. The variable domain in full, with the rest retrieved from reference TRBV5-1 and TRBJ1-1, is KAGVTQTPRYLIKTRGQQVTLSCSPISGHRSVSWYQQTPGQGLQFLFEYFSETQRNKGNFPGRFSGRQFSNSRSEMNVSTLELGDSALYLCASSLRTDRPVAFFGQGTRLTVV.

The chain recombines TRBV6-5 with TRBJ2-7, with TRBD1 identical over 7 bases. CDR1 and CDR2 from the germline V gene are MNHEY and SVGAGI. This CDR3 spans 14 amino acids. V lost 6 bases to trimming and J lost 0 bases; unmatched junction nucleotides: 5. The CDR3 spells CASRQGLSSYEQYF. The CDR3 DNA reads TGTGCCAGCAGACAGGGGCTAAGCTCCTACGAGCAGTACTTC.

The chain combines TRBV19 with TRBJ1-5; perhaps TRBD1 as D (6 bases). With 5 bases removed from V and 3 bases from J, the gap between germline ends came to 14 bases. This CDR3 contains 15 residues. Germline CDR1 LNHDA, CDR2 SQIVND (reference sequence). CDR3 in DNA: TGTGCCAGTAGTGGCCTGGCAGGGGCCAATCAGCCCCAGCATTTT. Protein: CASSGLAGANQPQHF.